This passage covers 30 T cell receptor beta chains from one sample sequenced in a study of CD8+CD57+ T cells in acquired aplastic anemia (dated by TCRdb to 2017 to 2018). TCRdb shows the sequencer as Illumina HiSeq 2000. Genomic DNA served as template for TCR beta VDJ combination and CDR3 sequence profiling. The raw public data were reprocessed by TCRdb itself: fastp quality trimming at Q25, MiXCR clonotype calling, in-frame beta chains only. When rows share a CDR3 protein, they turn into one entry using the most common DNA and genes. The sample table contains some 180,000 distinct CDR3 sequences; only one count was recorded for approximately 49% of them. The ten most abundant clones make up approximately 2.9% of the sample. The sample taken for sequencing was sorted CD4+, CD8+, or CD8+CD57+ T cells (not recorded which) from PBMCs. The receptors originated from a human donor in good health.

The chain uses TRBV2 and TRBJ1-1; TRBD1 agrees at 7 bases. The CDR3 is made up of 13 amino acids. With 5 bases clipped from V and 4 bases from J, the junction kept 4 bases outside the gene matches. Germline CDR1 is SNHLY and CDR2 is FYNNEI. Here the CDR3 DNA reads TGTGCCAGCAGTTACGACAGGGTCACTGAAGCTTTCTTT. The encoded protein is CASSYDRVTEAFF.

The chain employs TRBV27 and TRBJ2-1; D may correspond to TRBD1 or TRBD2 (5 bases each). Germline-derived CDR1 and CDR2 are MNHEY and SMNVEV (reference sequence). V dropped 1 base and J dropped 4 bases, with 20 bases sitting between them. There are 18 residues in the CDR3. The CDR3 sequence is CASSLWGIFEGIYNEQFF. The CDR3 nucleotides are TGTGCCAGCAGTTTATGGGGGATCTTTGAAGGGATATACAATGAGCAGTTCTTC.

As to this clonotype: A clone one base away is much larger, so this may be a read error. This chain connects TRBV7-2 to TRBJ1-4; D is ambiguous. CDR1 is SGHTA, CDR2 FQGNSA, per germline. This CDR3 is 12 amino acids long. The CDR3, as DNA: TGTGCCAGCAGCTGGGAGTCCGAAAAACTGTCTTTT. Its translation is CASSWESEKLSF.

As for this clonotype: An end of the junction differs from the germline gene, which may be a read error. This rearrangement joins TRBV6-1 to TRBJ1-4; TRBD1 is a possible D gene (6 bases). Germline V lookup: CDR1 MNHNS, CDR2 SASEGT. The CDR3 is 15 amino acids. Written as DNA, the CDR3 is TGTGCCAGCAGGATCACAGGGTCAACTAATGAAGAACTGTTTTTT. Protein: CASRITGSTNEELFF.

This clonotype was counted once. The rearrangement joins TRBV15 to TRBJ2-1; 12 bases are shared with TRBD2. The CDR3 is 14 residues long. Germline V CDR1 and CDR2: LNHNV, YYDKDF (reference sequence). J gave up 15 bases and V 1 base, and 7 bases lay outside the gene matches. CDR3 nucleotide sequence: TGTGCCACCAGCAGAGTAACTAGCGGGGGGCCGGGGTTCTTC. This gives the protein CATSRVTSGGPGFF.

V and J are TRBV10-3 and TRBJ2-7; D unclear. The germline gives CDR1 ENHRY, CDR2 SYGVKD. This CDR3 region has 11 residues. V lost 4 bases, J lost 3 bases, and 4 bases lay in between. This CDR3 reads CAISAYYEQYF. DNA for the CDR3: TGTGCCATCAGTGCCTACTACGAGCAGTACTTC.

Concerning this clonotype itself: The germline gene is not matched at one end of the junction; a read error may be the cause. The genes are TRBV15 and TRBJ2-1; tentative D call: TRBD1 (6 bases). CDR3 length equals 18 residues. The germline V gene encodes CDR1 LNHNV and CDR2 YYDKDF (reference sequence). The CDR3 region has the DNA TGTGCCACCAGCACCTGGACAGATAAGAATGAGCAGTTACACGGGCCCGGCTTC. It is translated as CATSTWTDKNEQLHGPGF. The variable domain in full, completed from reference TRBV15 and TRBJ2-1, reads DAMVIQNPRYQVTQFGKPVTLSCSQTLNHNVMYWYQQKSSQAPKLLFHYYDKDFNNEADTPDNFQSRRPNTSFCFLDIRSPGLGDTAMYLCATSTWTDKNEQLHGPGFGPGTRLTVL.

This clonotype was observed a few times. The chain uses TRBV19 and TRBJ1-2; D gene uncertain. With 2 bases removed from V and 4 bases from J, the gap between germline ends came to 14 bases. Germline CDR1 LNHDA, CDR2 SQIVND (reference sequence). This CDR3 is 15 amino acids long. CDR3 protein: CASSIQRGSFYGYTF. The CDR3 bases are TGTGCCAGTAGTATACAGCGGGGTAGTTTCTATGGCTACACCTTC.

The chain uses TRBV11-2 and TRBJ2-3, with a possible D match to TRBD1 (6 bases). CDR1 SGHAT and CDR2 FQNNGV come from the germline V gene. With 1 base removed from V and 7 bases from J, the gap between germline ends came to 15 bases. This CDR3 is 15 amino acids long. The CDR3 is CASSLVGAPVHTQYF. The CDR3, as DNA: TGTGCCAGCAGCTTAGTGGGGGCGCCGGTACATACGCAGTATTTT.

As for this clonotype: A read error may produce the germline difference seen at one junction end. The CDR3 DNA is TGTGCCAGTAGACCCGGGGGACGGAGTGTCACCGGGGAGCTGGTTTTT. It encodes CASRPGGRSVTGELVF. V usage is TRBV19 and J usage is TRBJ2-2, with D perhaps matching TRBD2 (6 bases). The CDR3 totals 16 residues. Germline lookup yields CDR1 LNHDA and CDR2 SQIVND (reference sequence).

This clonotype has a count of ten or more. The V gene is TRBV9, the J gene TRBJ2-2, with D uncertain. The ends were cut back, 0 bases at V and 6 bases at J, with 3 bases in the middle. The CDR3 has 12 residues. Germline CDR1 reads SGDLS; CDR2 reads YYNGEE. CDR3: CASSVVAGELFF. CDR3 DNA: TGTGCCAGCAGCGTAGTGGCCGGGGAGCTGTTTTTT.

Many counts were recorded for this clonotype. The V and J genes are TRBV5-6 and TRBJ2-7; D is possibly TRBD1 (6 bases). Looked up from germline, CDR1 is SGHDT and CDR2 is YYEEEE. V shed 3 bases and J shed 5 bases, with 21 bases lying between them. The CDR3 extends over 16 amino acids. The CDR3 loop is CASSSTPQGLVDEQYF. DNA of the CDR3: TGTGCCAGCAGCTCCACCCCACAGGGTCTTGTGGACGAGCAGTACTTC.

The chain carries TRBV7-9 and TRBJ1-2; D is possibly TRBD1 (5 bases). V was clipped by 5 bases and J by 8 bases, with 15 bases between them. The germline CDR1 and CDR2 sequences are SEHNR and FQNEAQ (reference sequence). CDR3 size: 13 residues. Written as DNA, the CDR3 is TGTGCCAGCAGCCTGTTTGGCAGGGTCGGCTACACCTTC. Its translation is CASSLFGRVGYTF.

Comments on this clonotype: A read error may explain this, as a much larger clone is one base away. The rearrangement uses TRBV5-4 and TRBJ1-2; TRBD1 is a possible D gene (5 bases). The germline V and J ends were trimmed by 4 bases and 4 bases, with 14 bases remaining between them. CDR3 length: 14 amino acids. The germline gives CDR1 SGHNT, CDR2 YYREEE (reference sequence). CDR3 sequence (DNA): TGTGCCAGCAGCCCCCGGACTAGGGGCTATGGCTACACCTTC. Translating gives CASSPRTRGYGYTF.

The chain uses TRBV29-1 and TRBJ2-1; no clear D. V was clipped by 4 bases and J by 2 bases, with 3 bases between them. The germline V gene encodes CDR1 SQVTM and CDR2 ANQGSEA. The CDR3 spans 11 residues. CDR3 amino acids: CSVVPYNEQFF. CDR3 DNA sequence: TGCAGCGTTGTTCCCTACAATGAGCAGTTCTTC.

This clonotype was seen only a few times. The rearrangement joins TRBV4-3 to TRBJ1-4; D gene uncertain. Per germline, CDR1 LGHNA and CDR2 YSLEER. CDR3 length: 17 amino acids. Trimming removed 0 bases at V and 2 bases at J, with 13 bases between. CDR3 bases: TGCGCCAGCAGCCAAGAGACAATCACGGCCACTAATGAAAAACTGTTTTTT. Protein sequence: CASSQETITATNEKLFF.

The chain joins TRBV15 to TRBJ1-2; D might be TRBD1 (6 bases). Trimming shortened V by 10 bases and J by 5 bases, and 26 bases separated the two germline ends. Germline loops: CDR1 LNHNV, CDR2 YYDKDF (reference sequence). CDR3 length: 16 residues. The CDR3 nucleotides are TGTGCCAGCTCTTCGATACGCGGGGGCGCAGGGTATGGCTACACCTTC. Translated: CASSSIRGGAGYGYTF.

In this sample, this clonotype turned up many times. The chain joins TRBV10-3 to TRBJ2-4, with D perhaps matching TRBD1 (6 bases). This CDR3 spans 13 amino acids. With 8 bases removed from V and 2 bases from J, the gap between germline ends came to 10 bases. Looked up from germline, CDR1 is ENHRY and CDR2 is SYGVKD. The CDR3 coding sequence is TGTGCCATCGGGGACAAGACCAAAAACATTCAGTACTTC. Translating gives CAIGDKTKNIQYF.

The chain combines TRBV16 with TRBJ1-2, with 7 bases that match TRBD1. Germline CDR1 is KGHSY and CDR2 is FQNENV. This CDR3 has 11 residues. V dropped 4 bases and J dropped 13; count of bases not matched to a gene: 6. CDR3 protein: CASSLDRAFTF. The CDR3 DNA is TGTGCCAGCAGCCTCGACAGGGCATTCACCTTC.

This sequence joins TRBV14 and TRBJ1-6; 8 positions match TRBD1. This CDR3 has 15 amino acids. In germline, CDR1 is SGHDN, CDR2 FVKESK. Trimming took 4 bases from V and 8 from J; bases not matched to a gene: 7. The CDR3 DNA reads TGTGCCAGCAGCCCGGACAGGGCCCCCCATTCACCCCTCCACTTT. It is translated as CASSPDRAPHSPLHF.

The V and J genes are TRBV20-1 and TRBJ1-6; tentative D call: TRBD1 (6 bases). Germline CDR1 DFQATT, CDR2 SNEGSKA (reference sequence). Trimming took 2 bases from V and 4 from J, leaving 6 bases between them. CDR3 length: 13 residues. For the CDR3, the DNA is TGCAGTGCTAGACAGGGGTATAATTCACCCCTCCACTTT. Translated, it gives CSARQGYNSPLHF.

The chain carries TRBV19 and TRBJ2-7; TRBD1 matches 10 bases. Germline CDR1 and CDR2: LNHDA and SQIVND (reference sequence). CDR3 length equals 16 residues. After removal of 5 bases from V and 4 bases from J, the junction contained 11 bases not matched to a gene. The CDR3 is CASSEPRDRGKYEQYF. The CDR3 DNA follows: TGTGCCAGTAGTGAACCCCGGGACAGGGGAAAGTACGAGCAGTACTTC.

This clonotype was seen a few times. The rearrangement uses TRBV19 and TRBJ1-6; D uncertain. Trimming removed 7 bases at V and 7 bases at J, with 11 bases between. The CDR3 spans 13 residues. The germline V gene has CDR1 LNHDA and CDR2 SQIVND (reference sequence). CDR3 residues: CASTLSPNSPLHF. CDR3 in DNA: TGTGCCAGTACTCTTTCCCCCAATTCACCCCTCCACTTT.

Notes on this clonotype: The junction shows a germline mismatch at one end, possibly a read error. The chain is built from TRBV2 and TRBJ1-4; D remains ambiguous. This CDR3 spans 12 amino acids. Germline assignment: CDR1 SNHLY and CDR2 FYNNEI. This CDR3 is CASSEVGEKLVF. In DNA form, the CDR3 reads TGTGCCAGCAGCGAAGTGGGTGAAAAACTGGTTTTT.

This clonotype was observed a single time. CDR3 DNA sequence: TGTGCCAGCAGCTTGGGACAAAGCTATGGCTACACCTTC. It translates to CASSLGQSYGYTF. The V call is TRBV11-2, the J call TRBJ1-2; D might be TRBD1 (6 bases). Germline CDR1 and CDR2: SGHAT and FQNNGV. The CDR3 runs 13 residues. The V end lost 3 bases, the J end lost 4 bases, and 9 bases lay between the germline ends.

This clonotype was recorded many times. The V and J genes are TRBV20-1 and TRBJ2-7, with TRBD2 matching 7 bases. After removal of 3 bases from V and 4 bases from J, the junction contained 9 bases not matched to a gene. From germline, CDR1 is DFQATT and CDR2 SNEGSKA (reference sequence). The CDR3 is made up of 14 amino acids. The CDR3 DNA is TGCAGTGCTAGTTCCGGGACTACAACGTACGAGCAGTACTTC. Its protein product is CSASSGTTTYEQYF.

V usage is TRBV4-1 and J usage is TRBJ2-5; D is undetermined. V lost 1 base and J 4 bases, leaving 13 bases between the germline ends. Germline loops: CDR1 MGHRA, CDR2 YSYEKL. This CDR3 is 15 amino acids long. CDR3 sequence: CASSQVGRSGETQYF. CDR3 in DNA: TGCGCCAGCAGCCAAGTTGGGCGGTCTGGAGAGACCCAGTACTTC.

J is TRBJ2-7 and V is TRBV20-1, with D perhaps matching TRBD1 (5 bases). The V gene's germline CDR1 is DFQATT and CDR2 SNEGSKA (reference sequence). V was clipped by 6 bases and J by 3 bases, with 9 bases between them. This CDR3 region has 11 residues. CDR3 protein: CSAHRFYEQYF. The CDR3 coding sequence is TGCAGTGCCCACAGGTTCTACGAGCAGTACTTC.

This clonotype appeared many times. The V gene is TRBV6-1, the J gene TRBJ2-7; no clear D gene. The ends were cut back, 4 bases at V and 4 bases at J, with 5 bases in the middle. Germline V CDR1 and CDR2: MNHNS, SASEGT. The CDR3 is made up of 11 amino acids. Here the CDR3 DNA reads TGTGCCAGCAGTGTGGGTTACGAGCAGTACTTC. The encoded protein is CASSVGYEQYF.

This clonotype was recorded many times. The chain has TRBV2 and TRBJ1-5; D is unresolved. This CDR3 region has 15 residues. Germline V CDR1 and CDR2: SNHLY, FYNNEI. The germline V and J ends were trimmed by 7 bases and 0 bases, with 13 bases remaining between them. The CDR3 DNA follows: TGTGCCAGCACCGAAGGGCACAATAGCAATCAGCCCCAGCATTTT. Translation gives CASTEGHNSNQPQHF.